The clone carrying this TCR beta chain was seen at least ten times. The sample comes from a study of T cells in Graves' hyperthyroidism and ophthalmopathy. Regions amplified from RNA transcripts were the TCR beta CDR3 regions. In the first-round RT-PCR of the TCR CDR3, the HTBI primer set was used. TCRdb re-called the multiplex PCR reads through MiXCR, storing one row per CDR3 protein. The sample contains approximately 320,000 distinct CDR3 sequences, 15% to 20% of which appear only once. The CDR3 is made up of 14 amino acids. Trimming pared 3 bases from V and 4 bases from J, leaving 13 bases between. Germline V gene sequence: CDR1 SGHKS, CDR2 YYEKEE (reference sequence). Uncontrolled infection, other autoimmune disease, pregnancy and lactation each barred patients from inclusion.

The chain joins TRBV5-5 to TRBJ1-2; maybe TRBD1 (6 bases). The specimen was blood. This TCR was sampled from a man aged 25 to 40 with Graves' hyperthyroidism. CDR3 nucleotide sequence: TGTGCCAGCAGCTACGGGGACACGTTCTATGGCTACACCTTC. It encodes CASSYGDTFYGYTF.